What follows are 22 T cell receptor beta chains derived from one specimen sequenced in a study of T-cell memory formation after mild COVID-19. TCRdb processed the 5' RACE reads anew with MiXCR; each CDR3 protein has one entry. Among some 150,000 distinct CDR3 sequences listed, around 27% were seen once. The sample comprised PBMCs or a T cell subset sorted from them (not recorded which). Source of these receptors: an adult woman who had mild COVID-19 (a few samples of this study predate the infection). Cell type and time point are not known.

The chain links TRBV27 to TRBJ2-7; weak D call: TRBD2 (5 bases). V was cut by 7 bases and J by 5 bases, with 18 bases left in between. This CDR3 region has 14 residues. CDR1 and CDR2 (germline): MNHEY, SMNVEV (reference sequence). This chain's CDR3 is CASKSGLTPHEQYF. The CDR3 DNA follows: TGTGCCAGCAAGTCGGGGTTAACCCCCCACGAGCAGTACTTC.

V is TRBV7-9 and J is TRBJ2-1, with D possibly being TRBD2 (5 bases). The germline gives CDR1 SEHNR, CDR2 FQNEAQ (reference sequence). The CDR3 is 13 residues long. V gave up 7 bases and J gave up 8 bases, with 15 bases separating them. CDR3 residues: CASTSEGWHEQFF. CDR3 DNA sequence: TGTGCCAGCACCTCCGAGGGTTGGCATGAGCAGTTCTTC.

The CDR3 coding sequence is TGTGCCAGCATCGGGGAGGCTAGCGGGAGATTAGATACGCAGTATTTT. Translation: CASIGEASGRLDTQYF. The chain has TRBV7-9 and TRBJ2-3; 10 bases match TRBD2. After removal of 7 bases from V and 5 bases from J, the junction contained 12 bases not matched to a gene. Germline CDR1 and CDR2: SEHNR and FQNEAQ (reference sequence). This CDR3 contains 16 residues.

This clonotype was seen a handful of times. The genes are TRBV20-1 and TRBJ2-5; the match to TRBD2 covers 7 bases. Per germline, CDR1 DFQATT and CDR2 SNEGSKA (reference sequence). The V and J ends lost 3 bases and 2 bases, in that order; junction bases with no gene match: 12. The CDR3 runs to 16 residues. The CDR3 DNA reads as TGCAGTGCTAGCCGTTGGGACGGGGGGAATCAAGAGACCCAGTACTTC. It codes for CSASRWDGGNQETQYF.

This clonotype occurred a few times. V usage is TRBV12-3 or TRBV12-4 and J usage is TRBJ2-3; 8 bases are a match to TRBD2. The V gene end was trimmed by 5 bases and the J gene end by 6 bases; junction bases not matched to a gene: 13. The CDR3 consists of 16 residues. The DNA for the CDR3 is TGTGCCAGCAGTCCTTTTGCGGGGGGCCCCAGGGATACGCAGTATTTT. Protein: CASSPFAGGPRDTQYF.

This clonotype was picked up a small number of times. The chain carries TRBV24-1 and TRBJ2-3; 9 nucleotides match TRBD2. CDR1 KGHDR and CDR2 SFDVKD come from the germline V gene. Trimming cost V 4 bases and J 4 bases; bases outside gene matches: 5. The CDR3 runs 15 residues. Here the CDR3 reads CATSDPSGTPDTQYF. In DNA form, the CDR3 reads TGTGCCACCAGTGACCCTAGCGGGACCCCAGATACGCAGTATTTT.

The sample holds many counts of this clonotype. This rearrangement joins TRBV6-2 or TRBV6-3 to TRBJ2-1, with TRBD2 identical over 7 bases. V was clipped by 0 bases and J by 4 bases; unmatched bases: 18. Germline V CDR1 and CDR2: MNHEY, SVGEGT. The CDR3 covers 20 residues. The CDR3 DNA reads TGTGCCAGCAGTTACTCGAGCACGGGGGTAGCGGGCCCAGGATACAATGAGCAGTTCTTC. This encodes CASSYSSTGVAGPGYNEQFF.

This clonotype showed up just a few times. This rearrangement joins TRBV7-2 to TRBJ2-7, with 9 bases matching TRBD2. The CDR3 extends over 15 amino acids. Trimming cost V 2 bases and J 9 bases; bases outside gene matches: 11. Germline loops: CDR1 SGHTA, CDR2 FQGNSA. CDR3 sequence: CASSLSVGSGSVQYF. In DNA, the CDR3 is TGTGCCAGCAGCTTAAGTGTGGGTAGCGGGAGTGTGCAGTACTTC.

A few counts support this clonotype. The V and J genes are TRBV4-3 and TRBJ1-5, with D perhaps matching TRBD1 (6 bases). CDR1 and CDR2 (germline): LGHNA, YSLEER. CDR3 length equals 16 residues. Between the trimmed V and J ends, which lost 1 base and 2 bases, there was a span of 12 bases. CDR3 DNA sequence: TGCGCCAGCAGCCAAGGTTCCGGGGGCGGCAATCAGCCCCAGCATTTT. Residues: CASSQGSGGGNQPQHF.

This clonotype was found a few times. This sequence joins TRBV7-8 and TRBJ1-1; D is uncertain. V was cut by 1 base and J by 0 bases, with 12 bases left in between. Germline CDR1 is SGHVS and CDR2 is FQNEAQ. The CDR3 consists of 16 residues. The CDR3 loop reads CASSLVGASLNTEAFF. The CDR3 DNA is TGTGCCAGCAGCTTAGTGGGCGCTTCATTGAACACTGAAGCTTTCTTT.

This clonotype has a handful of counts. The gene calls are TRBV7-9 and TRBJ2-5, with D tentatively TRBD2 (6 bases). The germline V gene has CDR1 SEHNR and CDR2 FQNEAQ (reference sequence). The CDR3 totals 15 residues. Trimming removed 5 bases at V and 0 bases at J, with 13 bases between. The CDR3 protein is CASSRVRGYQETQYF. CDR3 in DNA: TGTGCCAGCAGCCGCGTTCGGGGGTACCAAGAGACCCAGTACTTC. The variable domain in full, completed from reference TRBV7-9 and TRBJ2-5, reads DTGVSQNPRHKITKRGQNVTFRCDPISEHNRLYWYRQTLGQGPEFLTYFQNEAQLEKSRLLSDRFSAERPKGSFSTLEIQRTEQGDSAMYLCASSRVRGYQETQYFGPGTRLLVL.

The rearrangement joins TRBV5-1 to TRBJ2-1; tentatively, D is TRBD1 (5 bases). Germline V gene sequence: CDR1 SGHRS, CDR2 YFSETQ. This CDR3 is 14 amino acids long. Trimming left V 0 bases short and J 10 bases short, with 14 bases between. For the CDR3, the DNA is TGCGCCAGCAGCTTGGAGCAGGGTTGGTTAGAGCAGTTCTTC. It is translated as CASSLEQGWLEQFF.

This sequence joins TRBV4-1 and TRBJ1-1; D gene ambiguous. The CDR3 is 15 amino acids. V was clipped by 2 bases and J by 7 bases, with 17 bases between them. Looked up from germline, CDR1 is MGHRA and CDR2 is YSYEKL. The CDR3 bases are TGCGCCAGCAGCCAATCTTCCCCCGGCGGCCATGAAGCTTTCTTT. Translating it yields CASSQSSPGGHEAFF.

The CDR3, as DNA: TGCAGTGCTAAATCAGGCTACGAGCAGTACTTC. Encoded protein: CSAKSGYEQYF. This chain joins TRBV20-1 and TRBJ2-7; D gene uncertain. The CDR3 has 11 residues. Trimming removed 4 bases at V and 3 bases at J, with 7 bases between. CDR1 DFQATT and CDR2 SNEGSKA come from the germline V gene (reference sequence).

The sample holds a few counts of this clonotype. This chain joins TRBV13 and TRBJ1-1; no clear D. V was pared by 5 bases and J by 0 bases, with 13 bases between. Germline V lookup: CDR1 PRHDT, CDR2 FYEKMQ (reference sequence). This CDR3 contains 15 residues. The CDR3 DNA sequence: TGTGCCAGCAGCGTTGCACCTGGGGTGAACACTGAAGCTTTCTTT. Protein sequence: CASSVAPGVNTEAFF. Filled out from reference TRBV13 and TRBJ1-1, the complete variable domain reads AAGVIQSPRHLIKEKRETATLKCYPIPRHDTVYWYQQGPGQDPQFLISFYEKMQSDKGSIPDRFSAQQFSDYHSELNMSSLELGDSALYFCASSVAPGVNTEAFFGQGTRLTVV.

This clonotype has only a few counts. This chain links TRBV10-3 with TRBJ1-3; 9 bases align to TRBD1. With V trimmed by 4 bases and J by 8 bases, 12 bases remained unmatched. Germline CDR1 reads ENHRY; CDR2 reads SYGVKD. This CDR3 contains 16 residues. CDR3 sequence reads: CAISAPPGTGTDTIYF. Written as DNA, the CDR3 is TGTGCCATCAGTGCTCCTCCCGGGACAGGGACAGACACCATATATTTT.

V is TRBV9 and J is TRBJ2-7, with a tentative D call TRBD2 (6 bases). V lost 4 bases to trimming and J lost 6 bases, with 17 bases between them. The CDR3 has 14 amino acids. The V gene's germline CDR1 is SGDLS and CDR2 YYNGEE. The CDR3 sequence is CASSPGSPPGEQYF. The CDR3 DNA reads TGTGCCAGCAGCCCCGGGAGCCCACCGGGCGAGCAGTACTTC.

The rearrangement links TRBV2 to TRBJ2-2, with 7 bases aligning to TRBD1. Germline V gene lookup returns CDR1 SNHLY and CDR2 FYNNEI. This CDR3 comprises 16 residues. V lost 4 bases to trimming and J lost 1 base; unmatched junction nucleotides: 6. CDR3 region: CASSVLRDRNTGELFF. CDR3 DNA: TGTGCCAGCAGTGTTCTCCGGGACAGGAACACCGGGGAGCTGTTTTTT.

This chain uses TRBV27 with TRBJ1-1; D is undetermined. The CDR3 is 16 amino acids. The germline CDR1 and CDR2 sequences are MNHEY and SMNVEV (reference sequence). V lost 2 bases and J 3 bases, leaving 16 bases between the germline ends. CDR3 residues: CASSLVATAPDTEAFF. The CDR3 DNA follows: TGTGCCAGCAGTTTAGTCGCTACTGCTCCGGACACTGAAGCTTTCTTT.

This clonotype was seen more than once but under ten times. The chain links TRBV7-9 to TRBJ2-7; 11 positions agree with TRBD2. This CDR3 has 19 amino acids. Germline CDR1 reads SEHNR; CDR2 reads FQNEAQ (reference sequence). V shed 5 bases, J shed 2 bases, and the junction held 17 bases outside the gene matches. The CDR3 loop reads CASSQGDGGLAGFPYEQYF. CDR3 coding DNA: TGTGCCAGCAGCCAGGGAGACGGAGGACTAGCGGGTTTCCCCTACGAGCAGTACTTC.

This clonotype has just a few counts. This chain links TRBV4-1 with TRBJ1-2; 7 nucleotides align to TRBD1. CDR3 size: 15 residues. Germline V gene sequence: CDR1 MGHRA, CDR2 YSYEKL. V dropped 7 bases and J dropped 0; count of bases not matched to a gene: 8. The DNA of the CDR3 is TGCGCCAGCACATCCCGGGACAGCCCTAACTATGGCTACACCTTC. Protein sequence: CASTSRDSPNYGYTF.

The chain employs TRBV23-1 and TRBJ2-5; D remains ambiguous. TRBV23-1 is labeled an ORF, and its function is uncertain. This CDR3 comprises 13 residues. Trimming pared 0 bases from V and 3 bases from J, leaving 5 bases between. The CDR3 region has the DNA TGCGCCAGCAGTCAATCGGTAGAAGAGACCCAGTACTTC. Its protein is CASSQSVEETQYF.